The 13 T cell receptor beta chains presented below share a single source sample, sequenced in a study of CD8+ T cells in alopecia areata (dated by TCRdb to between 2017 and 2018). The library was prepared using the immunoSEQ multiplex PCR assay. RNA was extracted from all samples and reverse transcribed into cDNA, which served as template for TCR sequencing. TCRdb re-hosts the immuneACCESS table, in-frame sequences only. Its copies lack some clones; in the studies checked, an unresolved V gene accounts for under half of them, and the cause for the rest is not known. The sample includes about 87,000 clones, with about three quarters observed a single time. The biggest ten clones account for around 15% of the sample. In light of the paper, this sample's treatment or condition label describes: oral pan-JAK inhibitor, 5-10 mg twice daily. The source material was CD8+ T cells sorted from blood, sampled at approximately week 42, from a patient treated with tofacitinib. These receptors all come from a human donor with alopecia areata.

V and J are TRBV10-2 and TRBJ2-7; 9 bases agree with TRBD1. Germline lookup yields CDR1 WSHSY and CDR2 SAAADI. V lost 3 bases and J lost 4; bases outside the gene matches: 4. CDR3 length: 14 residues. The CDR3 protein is CASSDPGQGYEQYF. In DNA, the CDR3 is TGCGCCAGCAGTGACCCGGGACAGGGTTACGAGCAGTACTTC.

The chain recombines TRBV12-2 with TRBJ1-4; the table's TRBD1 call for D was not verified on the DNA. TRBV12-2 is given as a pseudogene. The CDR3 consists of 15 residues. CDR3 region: CASRLGRGQAEKLFF. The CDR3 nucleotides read TGTGCAAGTCGCTTGGGCAGGGGACAAGCCGAAAAACTGTTTTTT.

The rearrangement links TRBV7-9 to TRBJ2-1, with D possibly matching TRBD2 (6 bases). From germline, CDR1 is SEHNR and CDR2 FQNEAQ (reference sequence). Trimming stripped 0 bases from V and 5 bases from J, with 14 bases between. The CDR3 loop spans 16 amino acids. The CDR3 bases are TGTGCCAGCAGCTTAGCCCCCGGGACTGCAAACAATGAGCAGTTCTTC. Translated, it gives CASSLAPGTANNEQFF.

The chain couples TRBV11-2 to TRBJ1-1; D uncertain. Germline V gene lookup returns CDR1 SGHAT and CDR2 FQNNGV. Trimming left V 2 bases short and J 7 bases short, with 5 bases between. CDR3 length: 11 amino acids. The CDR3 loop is CASSLIVEAFF. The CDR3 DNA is TGTGCCAGCAGCTTAATCGTTGAAGCTTTCTTT.

The CDR3 nucleotides read TGTGCCAGTAGTAAGGAGCGGGGGGTGAACTACGAGCAGTACTTC. Translation gives CASSKERGVNYEQYF. The chain uses TRBV19 and TRBJ2-7, with 9 bases fitting TRBD2. Germline trimming cut 4 bases from V and 3 bases from J; bases unmatched to any gene: 7. This CDR3 contains 15 residues. Germline loops: CDR1 LNHDA, CDR2 SQIVND (reference sequence).

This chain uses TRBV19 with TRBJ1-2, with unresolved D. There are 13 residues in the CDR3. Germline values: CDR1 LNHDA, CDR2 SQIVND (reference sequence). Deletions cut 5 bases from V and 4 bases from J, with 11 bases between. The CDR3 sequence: CASSFKSVYGYTF. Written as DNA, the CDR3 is TGTGCCAGTAGTTTTAAGTCTGTCTATGGCTACACCTTC.

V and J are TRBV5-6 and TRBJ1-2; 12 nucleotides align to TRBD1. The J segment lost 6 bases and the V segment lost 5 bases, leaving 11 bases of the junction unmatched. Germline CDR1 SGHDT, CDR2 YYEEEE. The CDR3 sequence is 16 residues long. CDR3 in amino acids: CASRERDRGLVDGYTF. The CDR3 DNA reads TGTGCCAGCAGGGAACGGGACAGGGGGCTAGTGGATGGCTACACCTTC.

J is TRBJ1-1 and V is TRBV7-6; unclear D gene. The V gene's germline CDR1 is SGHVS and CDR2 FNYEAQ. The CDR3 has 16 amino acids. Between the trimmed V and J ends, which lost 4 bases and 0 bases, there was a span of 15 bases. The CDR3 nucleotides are TGTGCCAGCAGCTCTCGGGAAGGACCCATGAACACTGAAGCTTTCTTT. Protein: CASSSREGPMNTEAFF.

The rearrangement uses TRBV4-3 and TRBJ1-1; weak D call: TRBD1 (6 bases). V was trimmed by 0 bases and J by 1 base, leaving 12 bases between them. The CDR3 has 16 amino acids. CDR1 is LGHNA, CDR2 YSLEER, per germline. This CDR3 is CASSQDGGGANTEAFF. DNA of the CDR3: TGCGCCAGCAGCCAAGATGGCGGGGGCGCGAACACTGAAGCTTTCTTT.

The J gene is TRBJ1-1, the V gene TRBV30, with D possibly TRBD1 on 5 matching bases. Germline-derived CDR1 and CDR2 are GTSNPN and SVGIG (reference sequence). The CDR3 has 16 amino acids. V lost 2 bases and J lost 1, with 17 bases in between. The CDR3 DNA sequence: TGTGCCTGGAGTCCCCTTTTGTGGGGCGAGAACACTGAAGCTTTCTTT. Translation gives CAWSPLLWGENTEAFF. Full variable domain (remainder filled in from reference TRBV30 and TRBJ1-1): SQTIHQWPATLVQPVGSPLSLECTVEGTSNPNLYWYRQAAGRGLQLLFYSVGIGQISSEVPQNLSASRPQDRQFILSSKKLLLSDSGFYLCAWSPLLWGENTEAFFGQGTRLTVV.

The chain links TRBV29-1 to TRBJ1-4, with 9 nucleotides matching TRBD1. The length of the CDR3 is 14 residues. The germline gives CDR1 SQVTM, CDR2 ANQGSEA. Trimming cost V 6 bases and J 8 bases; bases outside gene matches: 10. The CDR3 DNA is TGCAGCGTGCGACCGGGACAGGGTGGGGAAAAACTGTTTTTT. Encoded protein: CSVRPGQGGEKLFF.

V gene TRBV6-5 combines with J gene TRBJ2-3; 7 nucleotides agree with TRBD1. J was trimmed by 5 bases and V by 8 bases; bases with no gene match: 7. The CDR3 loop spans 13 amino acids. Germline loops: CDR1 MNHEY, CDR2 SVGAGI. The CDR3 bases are TGTGCCAGCTACAGGGGAGATAAAGATACGCAGTATTTT. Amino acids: CASYRGDKDTQYF.

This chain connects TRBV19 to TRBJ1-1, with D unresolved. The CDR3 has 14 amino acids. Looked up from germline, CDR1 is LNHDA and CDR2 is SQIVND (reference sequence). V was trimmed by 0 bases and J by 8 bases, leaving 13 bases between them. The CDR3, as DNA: TGTGCCAGTAGTATAGATCGAAGTCTCCGAGAAGCTTTCTTT. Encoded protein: CASSIDRSLREAFF.